The 5 T cell receptor beta chains reported below all come from one sample, sequenced in a study of cytomegalovirus exposure and HLA in healthy donors. Using immunoSEQ multiplex PCR, the repertoire was profiled, and TCRdb retains in-frame clones only, with some absent. The sample carries about 240,000 clones, around 85% recorded once. The specimen sequenced was PBMCs. These receptor sequences come from a woman aged 25-40 years in good health and CMV-seropositive.

This clone turned up a few times. The J gene is TRBJ2-5, the V gene TRBV2; D remains unclear. There are 13 residues in the CDR3. Germline loops: CDR1 SNHLY, CDR2 FYNNEI. With 7 bases removed from V and 1 base from J, the gap between germline ends came to 10 bases. Here the CDR3 DNA reads TGTGCCAGCACAAGGTCTAGCCAAGAGACCCAGTACTTC. Encoded protein: CASTRSSQETQYF.

This rearrangement joins TRBV29-1 to TRBJ2-5; TRBD2 might be the D (6 bases). Per germline, CDR1 SQVTM and CDR2 ANQGSEA. Trimming stripped 4 bases from V and 4 bases from J, with 13 bases between. CDR3 length: 13 residues. The CDR3 protein is CSVGRELVETQYF. The DNA for the CDR3 is TGCAGCGTTGGACGGGAGTTGGTAGAGACCCAGTACTTC.

The genes are TRBV19 and TRBJ2-7; 10 nucleotides line up with TRBD2. The germline V gene encodes CDR1 LNHDA and CDR2 SQIVND (reference sequence). V lost 4 bases, J lost 2 bases, and 17 bases stayed unmatched. The CDR3 is made up of 19 amino acids. In DNA form, the CDR3 reads TGTGCCAGTAGTAGAGGTGGAGCTAGCGGGAGTAGTTCAACCTACGAGCAGTACTTC. This encodes CASSRGGASGSSSTYEQYF.

The V gene is TRBV19, the J gene TRBJ2-3; D is perhaps TRBD2 (5 bases). Looked up from germline, CDR1 is LNHDA and CDR2 is SQIVND (reference sequence). The V end was cut by 0 bases, the J end by 2 bases, with 12 bases between. The CDR3 runs to 16 residues. Here the CDR3 reads CASSIDSGTNTDTQYF. CDR3 DNA: TGTGCCAGTAGTATAGATTCGGGAACCAACACAGATACGCAGTATTTT.

The genes are TRBV5-1 and TRBJ2-1, with 11 bases aligning to TRBD2. CDR1 is SGHRS and CDR2 is YFSETQ in the germline V gene. CDR3 length equals 14 residues. Trimming took 0 bases from V and 9 from J; bases not matched to a gene: 2. The CDR3 is CASSLGGTSGEQFF. The CDR3 nucleotides read TGCGCCAGCAGCTTGGGGGGGACTAGCGGTGAGCAGTTCTTC.